This TCR beta chain derives from a study of blood T cells in healthy people across ages. Study observations and caveats: What prevented conclusive comparison of naive and antigen-experienced cells was that PBMCs were unsorted.

A second roughly 7 to 12 cycle PCR used barcoded and J-beta primers. Each single sample gave us at least 2.5 million CDR3-containing paired-end reads. TCRdb ran MiXCR on the 5' RACE reads and lists one entry per CDR3 protein. This table has more than 500,000 distinct CDR3 sequences, around 27% appearing once. Extractions gave at least 6 micrograms of total RNA per sample. V was pared by 7 bases and J by 3 bases, with 14 bases between. The CDR3 has 14 amino acids. Germline CDR1 and CDR2: LGHNT and FRNRAP. In regard to this clonotype: The antigen remains unidentified.

The same data also contributed to another study, on T cells of mothers and their children. That study reports: Normalized overlap was always slightly, never significantly, higher in related than unrelated mother-child pairs.

This sequence was found in a boy aged 2 to 10 in good health. This chain connects TRBV12-5 to TRBJ2-3; D is possibly TRBD1 or TRBD2 (5 bases each). Sequenced sample: blood. Here the CDR3 reads CASARGAGTDTQYF. The CDR3 bases are TGTGCTAGTGCCCGGGGAGCAGGGACAGATACGCAGTATTTT.